Below, 15 T cell receptor beta chains from the same sample are listed, as sequenced in a study of blood T cell repertoires in COVID-19. Here immunoSEQ multiplex PCR was the method, and the copy in TCRdb shows in-frame clones only, minus some. The table includes fewer than 350,000 clones, roughly nine tenths detected once. The source material was PBMCs or T cells enriched from blood (not recorded which). These receptors all stem from a middle-aged woman who had recovered from COVID-19.

This clone was counted a single time. V gene TRBV14 combines with J gene TRBJ1-6, with D possibly being TRBD1 (5 bases). The CDR3 contains 13 residues. The germline V and J ends were trimmed by 0 bases and 14 bases, with 11 bases remaining between them. Germline V gene sequence: CDR1 SGHDN, CDR2 FVKESK. CDR3 nucleotides: TGTGCCAGCAGCCAAGATGGGGGGATCACCCTCCACTTT. Translated: CASSQDGGITLHF.

This chain connects TRBV28 to TRBJ2-5; 8 bases line up with TRBD1. The trim removed 6 bases at V and 1 base at J, leaving 7 bases unmatched. Germline-derived CDR1 and CDR2 are MDHEN and SYDVKM. This CDR3 region has 15 residues. Here the CDR3 reads CASSPGTGAQETQYF. The CDR3 nucleotides are TGTGCCAGCAGCCCGGGGACAGGAGCCCAAGAGACCCAGTACTTC.

V usage is TRBV2 and J usage is TRBJ2-2, with TRBD2 identical over 8 bases. With V trimmed by 7 bases and J by 1 base, 5 bases remained unmatched. This CDR3 has 15 residues. Per germline, CDR1 SNHLY and CDR2 FYNNEI. CDR3 protein: CASTRGLGNTGELFF. The CDR3 DNA sequence: TGTGCCAGCACGAGGGGACTAGGGAACACCGGGGAGCTGTTTTTT. The entire variable domain, with the rest obtained from reference TRBV2 and TRBJ2-2, is as follows: EPEVTQTPSHQVTQMGQEVILRCVPISNHLYFYWYRQILGQKVEFLVSFYNNEISEKSEIFDDQFSVERPDGSNFTLKIRSTKLEDSAMYFCASTRGLGNTGELFFGEGSRLTVL.

V is TRBV7-2 and J is TRBJ1-3; perhaps TRBD1 as D (6 bases). CDR3 length: 17 residues. From germline, CDR1 is SGHTA and CDR2 FQGNSA. Deletions cut 3 bases from V and 0 bases from J, with 15 bases between. The CDR3 DNA reads as TGTGCCAGCAGCTTGACTTTTGGGGGCGACTCTGGAAACACCATATATTTT. Translation: CASSLTFGGDSGNTIYF.

The CDR3 nucleotides read TGCGCCAGCAGCCAAGAGGACAGGGGCTATGGCTACACCTTC. It translates to CASSQEDRGYGYTF. The genes are TRBV4-3 and TRBJ1-2, with 9 bases aligning to TRBD1. Germline V gene lookup returns CDR1 LGHNA and CDR2 YSLEER. The CDR3 runs to 14 residues. Losses at the gene ends were 0 bases for V and 4 bases for J; bases not matched to a gene: 0.

This chain uses TRBV2 with TRBJ1-3; no reliable D call. V lost 4 bases to trimming and J lost 0 bases, with 7 bases between them. CDR3 length: 14 residues. Germline V gives CDR1 SNHLY, CDR2 FYNNEI. The CDR3 region has the DNA TGTGCCAGCAGTGCAGTAAACTCTGGAAACACCATATATTTT. Its translation: CASSAVNSGNTIYF.

The V call is TRBV7-5, the J call TRBJ2-1; TRBD2 was called by the table and not checked on the DNA. TRBV7-5 is classified as a pseudogene. CDR3 length: 18 residues. DNA of the CDR3: TGTGCCAGAAGCCCAACGCTAGCGGGAGAACGGTCCTACAATGAGCAGTTCTTC. Protein: CARSPTLAGERSYNEQFF.

This clone was seen a few times. The chain links TRBV7-9 to TRBJ2-7, with D tentatively TRBD2 (6 bases). The ends were cut back, 0 bases at V and 5 bases at J, with 14 bases in the middle. From germline, CDR1 is SEHNR and CDR2 FQNEAQ (reference sequence). This CDR3 has 15 amino acids. The chain's CDR3 is CASSLAGSGSDEQYF. The CDR3 nucleotides read TGTGCCAGCAGCTTAGCCGGGAGTGGGTCGGACGAGCAGTACTTC.

The chain carries TRBV29-1 and TRBJ2-7; D perhaps matches TRBD1 (6 bases). Germline CDR1 reads SQVTM; CDR2 reads ANQGSEA. Deletions cut 0 bases from V and 6 bases from J, with 12 bases between. The CDR3 contains 13 residues. As DNA, the CDR3 is TGCAGCGTTGAAGAACAGGGTTGGGGCGAGCAGTACTTC. Translation gives CSVEEQGWGEQYF.

The J gene is TRBJ2-5, the V gene TRBV9; possibly TRBD2 for D (6 bases). Germline-derived CDR1 and CDR2 are SGDLS and YYNGEE. This CDR3 is built from 15 residues. The V end lost 4 bases, the J end lost 2 bases, and 15 bases lay between the germline ends. Written as DNA, the CDR3 is TGTGCCAGCAGCCCACAGACGGCGGGACAAGAGACCCAGTACTTC. Protein product: CASSPQTAGQETQYF.

The V gene is TRBV24-1, the J gene TRBJ2-3, with 10 bases matching TRBD2. CDR1 is KGHDR and CDR2 is SFDVKD in the germline V gene. V lost 4 bases to trimming and J lost 4 bases; unmatched junction nucleotides: 7. The CDR3 runs 16 residues. The DNA of the CDR3 is TGTGCCACCAGTGACCTAGCGGGAGTTTCCCCAGATACGCAGTATTTT. Its protein is CATSDLAGVSPDTQYF.

The chain is built from TRBV4-1 and TRBJ2-7, with TRBD1 identical over 7 bases. The CDR3 sequence is 15 residues long. Germline V lookup: CDR1 MGHRA, CDR2 YSYEKL. V lost 3 bases to trimming and J lost 4 bases; unmatched junction nucleotides: 9. CDR3 nucleotides: TGCGCCAGCAGCCATGGACAGGAAAAGCGGTACGAGCAGTACTTC. Amino acids: CASSHGQEKRYEQYF.

J is TRBJ2-7 and V is TRBV5-6; 7 nucleotides agree with TRBD2. The ends lost 1 base at V and 3 bases at J; junction bases unmatched: 13. The CDR3 has 17 amino acids. Germline lookup yields CDR1 SGHDT and CDR2 YYEEEE. CDR3 amino acids: CASSLLGGTALDYEQYF. CDR3 in DNA: TGTGCCAGCAGCTTGTTGGGGGGGACGGCGTTGGACTACGAGCAGTACTTC.

CDR3 nucleotides: TGTGCCAGCAGCCCCGGGACTAGCGGTCCCTACGAGCAGTACTTC. Translation: CASSPGTSGPYEQYF. V and J are TRBV7-3 and TRBJ2-7, with TRBD2 matching over 11 bases. CDR3 length: 15 amino acids. Germline V CDR1 and CDR2: SGHTA, FQGTGA. J gave up 2 bases and V 5 bases, and 5 bases lay outside the gene matches.

This chain uses TRBV7-2 with TRBJ1-4; no clear D. The CDR3 sequence is 15 residues long. With 1 base removed from V and 3 bases from J, the gap between germline ends came to 9 bases. CDR1 and CDR2 from the germline V gene are SGHTA and FQGNSA. The CDR3 protein is CASSLDSTSNEKLFF. The DNA for the CDR3 is TGTGCCAGCAGCTTAGACAGTACGTCTAATGAAAAACTGTTTTTT.